Presented here are 8 T cell receptor beta chains from one specimen sequenced in a study of regulatory T cells in long-lasting Graves disease. The time point is: newly diagnosed GD, antithyroid drugs for less than 3 months. Following extraction of RNA from PBMCs, that RNA was used to make the TCR library. CDR3 regions were amplified by Arm-PCR using iRepertoire HTBI primers to build TCR beta libraries. TCRdb itself ran the multiplex PCR reads through MiXCR, one entry per CDR3 protein. The data contain 400,000 to 550,000 distinct CDR3 sequences, under 15% of them seen just once; the ten biggest clones take up approximately 15%. These data were likewise used in another study, on T cells in Graves' hyperthyroidism and ophthalmopathy.

Sequences were derived from peripheral blood mononuclear cells (PBMCs), sampled at new diagnosis, from a patient treated with antithyroid drugs. The receptors were sampled from a woman aged 25 to 45 with Graves disease.

This clonotype was counted many times. J is TRBJ2-1 and V is TRBV27, with 11 bases that match TRBD2. The germline CDR1 and CDR2 sequences are MNHEY and SMNVEV (reference sequence). The CDR3 sequence is 17 residues long. J gave up 0 bases and V 2 bases, and 3 bases lay outside the gene matches. The CDR3 sequence: CASSLRLAGSSYNEQFF. The CDR3 DNA reads as TGTGCCAGCAGTTTACGACTAGCGGGAAGCTCCTACAATGAGCAGTTCTTC.

This chain uses TRBV12-3 or TRBV12-4 with TRBJ2-2, with no clear D. CDR3 size: 15 residues. V shed 5 bases and J shed 2 bases, with 12 bases lying between them. The CDR3 region is CASSRGRPNTGELFF. Here the CDR3 DNA reads TGTGCCAGCAGTCGCGGACGCCCAAACACCGGGGAGCTGTTTTTT.

The chain has TRBV5-6 and TRBJ2-2; the match to TRBD2 covers 9 bases. Germline V gives CDR1 SGHDT, CDR2 YYEEEE. This CDR3 spans 16 amino acids. J lost 3 bases, V lost 3 bases, and 6 bases had no gene match. The CDR3 region has the DNA TGTGCCAGCAGCTCCGCGGGAGGGGCGTACACCGGGGAGCTGTTTTTT. It translates to CASSSAGGAYTGELFF.

This clonotype came up many times. This sequence joins TRBV6-2 or TRBV6-3 and TRBJ2-1; D uncertain. Germline values: CDR1 MNHEY, CDR2 SVGEGT. The CDR3 length is 11 residues. V gave up 9 bases and J gave up 5 bases, with 8 bases separating them. In nucleotides, the CDR3 is TGTGCCAGTCAGACGGACAATGAGCAGTTCTTC. Its protein is CASQTDNEQFF.

This clonotype was seen repeatedly, ten times or more. This sequence joins TRBV12-3 or TRBV12-4 and TRBJ1-4; D gene uncertain. V dropped 0 bases and J dropped 12 bases, with 11 bases sitting between them. The CDR3 is made up of 13 amino acids. In nucleotides, the CDR3 is TGTGCCAGCAGTTTAGCGGGTTGGGGAGAACTGTTTTTT. This encodes CASSLAGWGELFF.

This clonotype was counted many times. This chain connects TRBV5-1 to TRBJ1-1, with D hard to call. The CDR3 loop spans 14 amino acids. The germline V gene has CDR1 SGHRS and CDR2 YFSETQ. V was shortened by 7 bases and J by 1 base, with 14 bases between the two germline ends. The CDR3 loop reads CASGIGVPNTEAFF. CDR3 nucleotide sequence: TGCGCCAGCGGCATCGGGGTTCCGAACACTGAAGCTTTCTTT.

Turning to this clonotype: A far larger clone is a single base away, which makes a read error likely. V gene TRBV7-6 combines with J gene TRBJ2-3; 7 bases align to TRBD2. The junction had 1 base not matched to a gene; V was cut back by 3 bases and J by 1 base. Germline CDR1 reads SGHVS; CDR2 reads FNYEAQ. The CDR3 is 14 residues long. CDR3 DNA: TGTGCCAGCAGCTTTACTAGCGGCACAGATACGCAGTATTTT. Protein sequence: CASSFTSGTDTQYF.

This clonotype was recorded many times. The V gene is TRBV11-2, the J gene TRBJ2-5, with 8 bases fitting TRBD2. The CDR3 is 15 residues long. Germline CDR1 reads SGHAT; CDR2 reads FQNNGV. The V segment lost 5 bases and the J segment 3 bases; nucleotides outside the gene matches: 8. Written as DNA, the CDR3 is TGTGCCAGCAGCACCCAGGGACTAGTAAAAGAGACCCAGTACTTC. It translates to CASSTQGLVKETQYF.